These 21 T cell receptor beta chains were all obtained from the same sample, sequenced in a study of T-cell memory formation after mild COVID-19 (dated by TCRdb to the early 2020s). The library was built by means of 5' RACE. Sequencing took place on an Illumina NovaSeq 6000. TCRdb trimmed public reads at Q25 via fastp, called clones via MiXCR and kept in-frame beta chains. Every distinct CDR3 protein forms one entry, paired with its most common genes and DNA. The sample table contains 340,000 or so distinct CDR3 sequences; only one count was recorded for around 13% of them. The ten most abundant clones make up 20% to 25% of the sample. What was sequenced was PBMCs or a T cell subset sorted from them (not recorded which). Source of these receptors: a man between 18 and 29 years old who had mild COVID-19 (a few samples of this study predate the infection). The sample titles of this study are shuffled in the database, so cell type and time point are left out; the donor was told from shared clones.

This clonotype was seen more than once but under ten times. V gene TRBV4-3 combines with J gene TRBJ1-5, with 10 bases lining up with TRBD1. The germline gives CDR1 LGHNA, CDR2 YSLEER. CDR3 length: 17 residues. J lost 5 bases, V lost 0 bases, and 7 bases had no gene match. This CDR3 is CASSQEWGTGVDQPQHF. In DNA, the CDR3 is TGCGCCAGCAGCCAAGAATGGGGGACAGGGGTGGATCAGCCCCAGCATTTT.

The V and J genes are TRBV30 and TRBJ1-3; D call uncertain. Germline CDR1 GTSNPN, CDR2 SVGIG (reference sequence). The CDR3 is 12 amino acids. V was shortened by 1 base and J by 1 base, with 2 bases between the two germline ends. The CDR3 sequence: CAWSESGNTIYF. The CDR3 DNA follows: TGTGCCTGGAGTGAATCTGGAAACACCATATATTTT.

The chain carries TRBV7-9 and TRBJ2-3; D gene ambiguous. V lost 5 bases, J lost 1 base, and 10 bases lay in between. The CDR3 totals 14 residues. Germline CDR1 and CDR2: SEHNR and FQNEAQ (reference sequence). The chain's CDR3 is CASSPLLGTDTQYF. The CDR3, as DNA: TGTGCCAGCAGCCCCCTACTGGGCACAGATACGCAGTATTTT.

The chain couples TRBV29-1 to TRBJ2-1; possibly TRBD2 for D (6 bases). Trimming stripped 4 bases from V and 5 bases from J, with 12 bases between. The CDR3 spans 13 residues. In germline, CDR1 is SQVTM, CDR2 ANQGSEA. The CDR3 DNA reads TGCAGCGTTGGGGGGACTCCAGACAATGAGCAGTTCTTC. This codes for CSVGGTPDNEQFF.

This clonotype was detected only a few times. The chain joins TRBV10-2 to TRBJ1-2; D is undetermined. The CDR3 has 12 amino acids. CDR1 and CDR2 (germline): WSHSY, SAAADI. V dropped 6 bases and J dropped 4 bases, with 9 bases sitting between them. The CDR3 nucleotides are TGCGCCAGCAGCAGAGACACCTATGGCTACACCTTC. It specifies CASSRDTYGYTF.

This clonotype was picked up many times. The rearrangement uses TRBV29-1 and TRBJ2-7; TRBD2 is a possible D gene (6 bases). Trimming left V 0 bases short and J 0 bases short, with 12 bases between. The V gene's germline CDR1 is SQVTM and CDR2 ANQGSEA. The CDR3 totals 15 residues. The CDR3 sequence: CSVEDPGGSSYEQYF. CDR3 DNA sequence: TGCAGCGTTGAAGATCCCGGGGGAAGCTCCTACGAGCAGTACTTC.

Here the CDR3 reads CSARRADASGNTIYF. Here the CDR3 DNA reads TGCAGTGCTAGGAGGGCTGACGCCTCTGGAAACACCATATATTTT. J is TRBJ1-3 and V is TRBV20-1; D unclear. CDR3 length: 15 residues. V lost 3 bases and J lost 0, with 12 bases in between. CDR1 and CDR2 from the germline V gene are DFQATT and SNEGSKA (reference sequence).

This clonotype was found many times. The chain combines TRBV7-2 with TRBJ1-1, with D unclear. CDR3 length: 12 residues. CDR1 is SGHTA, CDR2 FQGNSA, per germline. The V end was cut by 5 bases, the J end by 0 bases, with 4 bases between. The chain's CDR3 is CASSHLNTEAFF. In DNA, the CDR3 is TGTGCCAGCAGCCACTTGAACACTGAAGCTTTCTTT.

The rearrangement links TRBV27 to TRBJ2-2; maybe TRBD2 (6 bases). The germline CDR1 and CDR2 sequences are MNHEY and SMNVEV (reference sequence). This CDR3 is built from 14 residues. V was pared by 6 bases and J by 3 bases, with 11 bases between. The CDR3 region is CASRLEGYTGELFF. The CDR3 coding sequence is TGTGCCAGCAGGTTGGAGGGGTACACCGGGGAGCTGTTTTTT.

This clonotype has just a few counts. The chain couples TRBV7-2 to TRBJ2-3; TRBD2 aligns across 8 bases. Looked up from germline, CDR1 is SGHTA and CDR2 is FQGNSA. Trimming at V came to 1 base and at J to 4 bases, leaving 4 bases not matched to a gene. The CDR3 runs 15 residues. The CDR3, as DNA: TGTGCCAGCAGCTTAGTACTAGCGGTTTCAGATACGCAGTATTTT. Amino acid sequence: CASSLVLAVSDTQYF. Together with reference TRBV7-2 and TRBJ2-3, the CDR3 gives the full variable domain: GAGVSQSPSNKVTEKGKDVELRCDPISGHTALYWYRQSLGQGLEFLIYFQGNSAPDKSGLPSDRFSAERTGGSVSTLTIQRTQQEDSAVYLCASSLVLAVSDTQYFGPGTRLTVL.

The CDR3 reads CASSLRDSLVPNYGYTF. DNA for the CDR3: TGCGCCAGCAGCCTTCGGGACAGCCTCGTCCCTAACTATGGCTACACCTTC. The chain is built from TRBV4-3 and TRBJ1-2, with 7 positions matching TRBD1. The V and J ends lost 4 bases and 0 bases, in that order; junction bases with no gene match: 11. Germline CDR1 LGHNA, CDR2 YSLEER. The CDR3 spans 17 residues.

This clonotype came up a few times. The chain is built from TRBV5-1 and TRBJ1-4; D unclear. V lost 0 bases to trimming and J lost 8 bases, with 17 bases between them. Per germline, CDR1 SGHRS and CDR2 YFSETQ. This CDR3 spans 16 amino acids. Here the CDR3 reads CASSLGSMVEEEKLFF. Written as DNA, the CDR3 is TGCGCCAGCAGCTTGGGGTCGATGGTGGAAGAGGAAAAACTGTTTTTT.

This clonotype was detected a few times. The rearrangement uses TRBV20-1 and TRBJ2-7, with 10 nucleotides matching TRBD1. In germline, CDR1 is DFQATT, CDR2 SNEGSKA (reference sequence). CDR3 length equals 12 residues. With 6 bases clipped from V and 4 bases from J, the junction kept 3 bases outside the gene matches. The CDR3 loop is CSADRGPYEQYF. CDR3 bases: TGCAGTGCCGACAGGGGGCCGTACGAGCAGTACTTC.

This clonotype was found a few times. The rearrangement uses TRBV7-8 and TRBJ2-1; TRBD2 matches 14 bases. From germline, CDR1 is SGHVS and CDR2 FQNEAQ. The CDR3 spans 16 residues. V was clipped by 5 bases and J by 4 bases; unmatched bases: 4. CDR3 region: CASSPGLAGVYNEQFF. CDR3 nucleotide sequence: TGTGCCAGCAGCCCGGGACTAGCGGGGGTGTACAATGAGCAGTTCTTC. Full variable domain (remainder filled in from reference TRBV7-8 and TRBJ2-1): GAGVSQSPRYKVAKRGQDVALRCDPISGHVSLFWYQQALGQGPEFLTYFQNEAQLDKSGLPSDRFFAERPEGSVSTLKIQRTQQEDSAVYLCASSPGLAGVYNEQFFGPGTRLTVL.

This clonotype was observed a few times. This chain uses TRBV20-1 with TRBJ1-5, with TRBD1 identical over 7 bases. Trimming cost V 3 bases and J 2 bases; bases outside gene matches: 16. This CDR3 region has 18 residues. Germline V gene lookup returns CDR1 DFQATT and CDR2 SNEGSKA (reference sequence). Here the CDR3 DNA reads TGCAGTGCTAGGGGGACGTCCTCCGGGACAGCCCGCAATCAGCCCCAGCATTTT. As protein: CSARGTSSGTARNQPQHF.

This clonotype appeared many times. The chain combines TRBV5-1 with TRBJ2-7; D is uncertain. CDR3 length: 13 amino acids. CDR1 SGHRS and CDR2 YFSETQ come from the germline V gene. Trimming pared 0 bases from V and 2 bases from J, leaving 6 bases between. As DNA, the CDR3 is TGCGCCAGCAGCTTGGGGCCAACCTACGAGCAGTACGTC. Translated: CASSLGPTYEQYV.

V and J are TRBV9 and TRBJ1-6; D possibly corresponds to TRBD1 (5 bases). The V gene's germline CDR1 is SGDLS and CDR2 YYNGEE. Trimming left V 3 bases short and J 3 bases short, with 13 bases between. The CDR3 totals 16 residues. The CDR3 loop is CASSEGSGVYNSPLHF. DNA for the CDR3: TGTGCCAGCAGCGAGGGGTCGGGCGTCTATAATTCACCCCTCCACTTT.

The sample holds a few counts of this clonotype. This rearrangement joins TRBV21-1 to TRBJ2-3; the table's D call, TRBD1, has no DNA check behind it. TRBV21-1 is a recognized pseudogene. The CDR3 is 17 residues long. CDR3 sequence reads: CASSTGRCGQRTDTQYF. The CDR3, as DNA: TGTGCCAGCAGCACCGGACGTTGTGGACAGCGCACAGATACGCAGTATTTT.

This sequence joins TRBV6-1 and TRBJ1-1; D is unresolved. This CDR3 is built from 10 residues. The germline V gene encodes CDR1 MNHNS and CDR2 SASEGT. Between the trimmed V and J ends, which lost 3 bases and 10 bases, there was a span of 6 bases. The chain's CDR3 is CASSDRLAFF. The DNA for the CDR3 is TGTGCCAGCAGTGACAGACTAGCTTTCTTT.

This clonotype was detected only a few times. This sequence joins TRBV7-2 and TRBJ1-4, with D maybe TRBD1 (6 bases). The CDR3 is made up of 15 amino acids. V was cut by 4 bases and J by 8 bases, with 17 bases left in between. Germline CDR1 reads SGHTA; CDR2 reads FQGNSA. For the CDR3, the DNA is TGTGCCAGCAGCTACAGACCAGGGGAGGGCGAAAAACTGTTTTTT. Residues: CASSYRPGEGEKLFF.

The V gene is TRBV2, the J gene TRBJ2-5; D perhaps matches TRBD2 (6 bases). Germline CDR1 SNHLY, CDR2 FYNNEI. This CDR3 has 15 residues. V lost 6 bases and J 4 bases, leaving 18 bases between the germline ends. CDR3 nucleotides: TGTGCCAGCAGCGCCTCGGGACGAGCGGGAGAGACCCAGTACTTC. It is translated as CASSASGRAGETQYF.